Sequencing of this TCR beta chain was carried out in a study of T cell clones after liver transplantation. Whole-study context: Post-transplant blood was tracked for graft-donor-reactive T cell clones identified in a pre-transplant mixed lymphocyte reaction.

Between the trimmed V and J ends, which lost 2 bases and 0 bases, there was a span of 10 bases. Germline-derived CDR1 and CDR2 are SGHTA and FQGTGA. The CDR3 sequence is 15 residues long. TCRdb keeps only in-frame clones here, not all; method: immunoSEQ multiplex PCR. The profile covers roughly 80,000 clones, with 75% to 90% appearing a single time and 2.5% to 3% taken by the ten largest. The clonotype originates from a human patient who received a liver transplant. Some T cells may have originated in the graft donor. The sequenced sample was CD4+ T cells from blood, obtained at the 22-month timepoint. V and J are TRBV7-3 and TRBJ1-1; D is uncertain. CDR3 residues: CASSLPDRMNTEAFF. The CDR3 DNA reads as TGTGCCAGCAGCTTACCGGACCGGATGAACACTGAAGCTTTCTTT. The full variable domain, with the rest looked up from reference TRBV7-3 and TRBJ1-1, is GAGVSQTPSNKVTEKGKYVELRCDPISGHTALYWYRQSLGQGPEFLIYFQGTGAADDSGLPNDRFFAVRPEGSVSTLKIQRTERGDSAVYLCASSLPDRMNTEAFFGQGTRLTVV.